These 32 T cell receptor beta chains share one sample of origin, sequenced in a study of CD8 T cells in Susac syndrome. Random hexamers were used to reverse transcribe about 0.45 to 1 ug of RNA. Via MiXCR, TCRdb re-called the immunoSEQ multiplex PCR reads, giving one row per CDR3 protein. The sample carries under 200,000 distinct CDR3 sequences, 85% to 95% recorded once. Sample: CD4+ T cells from PBMCs. The receptors here all came from a human donor in good health.

The gene calls are TRBV20-1 and TRBJ2-7; either TRBD1 or TRBD2 may supply D (5 bases each). This CDR3 is built from 14 residues. In germline, CDR1 is DFQATT, CDR2 SNEGSKA (reference sequence). Trimming stripped 6 bases from V and 0 bases from J, with 15 bases between. For the CDR3, the DNA is TGCAGTGCCAGAAGGGACGGGGACTCCTACGAGCAGTACTTC. Amino acid sequence: CSARRDGDSYEQYF.

The rearrangement joins TRBV7-9 to TRBJ2-7; D perhaps matches TRBD1 (5 bases). Trimming cost V 1 base and J 6 bases, with 10 bases left between them. The CDR3 loop spans 13 amino acids. Germline CDR1 SEHNR, CDR2 FQNEAQ (reference sequence). Here the CDR3 reads CASSLGSRVEQYV. CDR3 bases: TGTGCCAGCAGCTTAGGAAGCAGGGTCGAGCAGTACGTC.

V and J are TRBV3-1 and TRBJ2-1, with 14 nucleotides matching TRBD2. The germline CDR1 and CDR2 sequences are LGHDT and YNNKEL (reference sequence). V was pared by 6 bases and J by 11 bases, with 6 bases of the junction left unmatched. The CDR3 loop spans 14 amino acids. CDR3 bases: TGTGCCAGCAGACAGGGACTAGCGGGGGCTAAGCAGTTCTTC. It specifies CASRQGLAGAKQFF.

The chain is built from TRBV20-1 and TRBJ1-2; TRBD1 might be the D (6 bases). Germline V gene sequence: CDR1 DFQATT, CDR2 SNEGSKA (reference sequence). Trimming removed 6 bases from V and 5 bases from J, with 13 bases in between. CDR3 length: 12 residues. The CDR3 bases are TGCAGTGCCGCTCCCCAGGGGTATGGCTACACCTTC. This codes for CSAAPQGYGYTF.

V gene TRBV29-1 combines with J gene TRBJ2-5, with D possibly TRBD2 on 5 matching bases. The V and J ends lost 3 bases and 5 bases respectively, with 16 bases between them. This CDR3 is 14 amino acids long. The germline CDR1 and CDR2 sequences are SQVTM and ANQGSEA. The chain's CDR3 is CSVDGGFGYETQYF. The CDR3 coding sequence is TGCAGCGTTGATGGAGGATTCGGGTACGAGACCCAGTACTTC. The whole variable domain, filled in from reference TRBV29-1 and TRBJ2-5, reads SAVISQKPSRDICQRGTSLTIQCQVDSQVTMMFWYRQQPGQSLTLIATANQGSEATYESGFVIDKFPISRPNLTFSTLTVSNMSPEDSSIYLCSVDGGFGYETQYFGPGTRLLVL.

The table lists this clonotype with a count of one. The J gene is TRBJ1-5, the V gene TRBV9; D gene uncertain. The V gene's germline CDR1 is SGDLS and CDR2 YYNGEE. The V end was cut by 0 bases, the J end by 5 bases, with 3 bases between. The CDR3 consists of 12 residues. In DNA form, the CDR3 reads TGTGCCAGCAGCGTAGCTGATCAGCCCCAGCATTTT. Amino acid sequence: CASSVADQPQHF.

This chain connects TRBV30 to TRBJ2-6, with 7 bases aligning to TRBD2. From germline, CDR1 is GTSNPN and CDR2 SVGIG (reference sequence). V shed 5 bases, J shed 0 bases, and the junction held 10 bases outside the gene matches. This CDR3 is 17 amino acids long. The CDR3 DNA is TGTGCCTGGTTATTTGCAGGGAGGGGCTCTGGGGCCAACGTCCTGACTTTC. It encodes CAWLFAGRGSGANVLTF.

The chain employs TRBV29-1 and TRBJ2-7; 9 bases fit TRBD1. The germline CDR1 and CDR2 sequences are SQVTM and ANQGSEA. V was pared by 6 bases and J by 5 bases, with 17 bases of the junction left unmatched. CDR3 length: 16 residues. CDR3 protein: CSVNWGQGQSIDEQYF. The CDR3 DNA reads TGCAGCGTCAACTGGGGACAGGGACAGTCCATCGACGAGCAGTACTTC.

The V call is TRBV18, the J call TRBJ2-3; no firm D call. CDR3 length: 15 residues. V lost 5 bases to trimming and J lost 2 bases, with 14 bases between them. The germline V gene has CDR1 KGHSH and CDR2 LQKENI. CDR3 in DNA: TGTGCCAGCTCAACAGCTAACTTAAACACAGATACGCAGTATTTT. It is translated as CASSTANLNTDTQYF.

The rearrangement uses TRBV2 and TRBJ2-7, with D perhaps matching TRBD2 (5 bases). The CDR3 runs to 11 residues. With 6 bases removed from V and 5 bases from J, the gap between germline ends came to 8 bases. Germline CDR1 is SNHLY and CDR2 is FYNNEI. This CDR3 is CASRRVDEQYF. CDR3 sequence (DNA): TGTGCCAGCAGGCGGGTTGACGAGCAGTACTTC. The full variable domain, its missing parts supplied by reference TRBV2 and TRBJ2-7, is EPEVTQTPSHQVTQMGQEVILRCVPISNHLYFYWYRQILGQKVEFLVSFYNNEISEKSEIFDDQFSVERPDGSNFTLKIRSTKLEDSAMYFCASRRVDEQYFGPGTRLTVT.

V and J are TRBV18 and TRBJ1-5; D remains unclear. The length of the CDR3 is 13 residues. Germline loops: CDR1 KGHSH, CDR2 LQKENI. Trimming removed 0 bases from V and 4 bases from J, with 4 bases in between. As DNA, the CDR3 is TGTGCCAGCTCACCACCTGGTAATCAGCCCCAGCATTTT. Its protein product is CASSPPGNQPQHF.

V and J are TRBV20-1 and TRBJ2-5; TRBD2 aligns across 9 bases. V lost 0 bases to trimming and J lost 5 bases; unmatched junction nucleotides: 7. Germline values: CDR1 DFQATT, CDR2 SNEGSKA (reference sequence). The CDR3 is 15 amino acids. The CDR3 here is CSARDPWTSEETQYF. The CDR3 DNA sequence: TGCAGTGCTAGAGATCCGTGGACTAGCGAGGAGACCCAGTACTTC.

As DNA, the CDR3 is TGTGCCAGCAAGGCGGACGGTATGGTCTATGGCTACACCTTC. Its translation is CASKADGMVYGYTF. The chain recombines TRBV6-2 or TRBV6-3 with TRBJ1-2; D is undetermined. This CDR3 spans 14 amino acids. CDR1 MNHEY and CDR2 SVGEGT come from the germline V gene. V was clipped by 7 bases and J by 4 bases, with 16 bases between them.

This clonotype was detected only once. This chain joins TRBV27 and TRBJ1-2; 7 nucleotides agree with TRBD1. The CDR3 is 12 amino acids. The germline CDR1 and CDR2 sequences are MNHEY and SMNVEV (reference sequence). The V gene end was trimmed by 3 bases and the J gene end by 8 bases; junction bases not matched to a gene: 3. The CDR3 region has the DNA TGTGCCAGCAGTTTTACAGGGGAGGGCTACACCTTC. Amino acids: CASSFTGEGYTF.

The V and J genes are TRBV10-3 and TRBJ2-1, with TRBD1 identical over 7 bases. Germline V gene data show CDR1 as ENHRY and CDR2 as SYGVKD. Trimming removed 6 bases from V and 5 bases from J; junction bases left unmatched: 7. This CDR3 region has 14 residues. CDR3 nucleotides: TGTGCCATCAGCGAGGACAGGTCCAACAATGAGCAGTTCTTC. This encodes CAISEDRSNNEQFF.

V usage is TRBV20-1 and J usage is TRBJ2-1; D possibly corresponds to TRBD1 (5 bases). This CDR3 contains 14 residues. V shed 1 base and J shed 6 bases, with 13 bases lying between them. CDR1 is DFQATT and CDR2 is SNEGSKA in the germline V gene (reference sequence). CDR3 sequence (DNA): TGCAGTGCTAGAGGCGCCAGGGTTAGCAATGAGCAGTTCTTC. This sequence encodes CSARGARVSNEQFF.

Written as DNA, the CDR3 is TGTGCCAGCAGTTCCCCGGACAGGGGGCACGAGCAGTACGTC. Translated: CASSSPDRGHEQYV. This chain links TRBV28 with TRBJ2-7, with TRBD1 identical over 11 bases. V lost 4 bases and J lost 5; bases outside the gene matches: 4. Germline-derived CDR1 and CDR2 are MDHEN and SYDVKM. The CDR3 has 14 amino acids.

The chain uses TRBV27 and TRBJ2-2, with D tentatively TRBD1 or TRBD2 (6 bases each). Germline V gene sequence: CDR1 MNHEY, CDR2 SMNVEV (reference sequence). The CDR3 is 14 residues long. V lost 3 bases and J 6 bases, leaving 11 bases between the germline ends. The CDR3 DNA reads TGTGCCAGCAGTTTTGTTAGGGGGGCCGGGGAGCTGTTTTTT. Translation gives CASSFVRGAGELFF.

The chain recombines TRBV15 with TRBJ1-2; D not certain. Trimming took off 4 bases at V and 5 bases at J, with 11 bases between the two ends. Per the germline V gene, CDR1 is LNHNV and CDR2 is YYDKDF (reference sequence). This CDR3 contains 13 residues. The CDR3 is CATSTDSLYGYTF. CDR3 bases: TGTGCCACCAGCACAGACTCCCTATATGGCTACACCTTC.

This clonotype was counted a single time. V usage is TRBV3-1 and J usage is TRBJ2-5; no firm D call. Trimming shortened V by 3 bases and J by 3 bases, and 8 bases separated the two germline ends. The CDR3 has 13 amino acids. Germline values: CDR1 LGHDT, CDR2 YNNKEL (reference sequence). Written as DNA, the CDR3 is TGTGCCAGCAGCCAGATGGGCGAAGAGACCCAGTACTTC. Translating gives CASSQMGEETQYF.

This clonotype has just a few counts. The chain uses TRBV19 and TRBJ2-5; TRBD2 might be the D (6 bases). The ends were cut back, 5 bases at V and 1 base at J, with 8 bases in the middle. The germline CDR1 and CDR2 sequences are LNHDA and SQIVND (reference sequence). This CDR3 is 13 amino acids long. The CDR3 DNA follows: TGTGCCAGTAGTCGGGGGAGCCAAGAGACCCAGTACTTC. It encodes CASSRGSQETQYF.

The chain has TRBV29-1 and TRBJ1-5; 7 positions agree with TRBD1. The CDR3 is 13 residues long. Germline V gives CDR1 SQVTM, CDR2 ANQGSEA. Trimming at V came to 5 bases and at J to 4 bases, leaving 5 bases not matched to a gene. CDR3 in DNA: TGCAGCGTTCAGGCAGGGGGGAATCAGCCCCAGCATTTT. Residues: CSVQAGGNQPQHF.

The J gene is TRBJ1-2, the V gene TRBV7-2, with D possibly matching TRBD1 (6 bases). V lost 6 bases, J lost 4 bases, and 15 bases lay in between. The CDR3 runs 14 residues. In germline, CDR1 is SGHTA, CDR2 FQGNSA. CDR3 loop: CASSGQITVYGYTF. CDR3 nucleotides: TGTGCCAGCAGTGGACAGATAACGGTCTATGGCTACACCTTC.

The V gene is TRBV7-2, the J gene TRBJ1-2; TRBD1 aligns across 10 bases. This CDR3 comprises 15 residues. V trimming: 5 bases; J trimming: 2 bases; junction bases outside the gene matches: 5. Germline CDR1 and CDR2: SGHTA and FQGNSA. The CDR3, as DNA: TGTGCCAGCAGCGTGACAGGGGGCCCCAACTATGGCTACACCTTC. Protein: CASSVTGGPNYGYTF.

The chain couples TRBV9 to TRBJ2-3; D is uncertain. V was pared by 6 bases and J by 3 bases, with 8 bases between. The CDR3 is 12 residues long. Looked up from germline, CDR1 is SGDLS and CDR2 is YYNGEE. The CDR3 DNA is TGTGCCAGCACTCGGGTGACAGATACGCAGTATTTT. Translated, it gives CASTRVTDTQYF.

V and J are TRBV5-1 and TRBJ2-5; D remains unclear. Trimming removed 2 bases from V and 1 base from J, with 9 bases in between. The germline gives CDR1 SGHRS, CDR2 YFSETQ. CDR3 length: 14 amino acids. The CDR3 reads CASSFGSPQETQYF. In DNA form, the CDR3 reads TGCGCCAGCAGCTTCGGCAGCCCCCAAGAGACCCAGTACTTC.

V gene TRBV29-1 combines with J gene TRBJ2-7; 8 bases align to TRBD2. The CDR3 has 13 residues. Unmatched junction bases numbered 7, after V lost 7 bases and J lost 2 bases. Germline values: CDR1 SQVTM, CDR2 ANQGSEA. In nucleotides, the CDR3 is TGCAGCGGATCGGTAGCGGGGACCTACGAGCAGTACTTC. As protein: CSGSVAGTYEQYF.

J is TRBJ2-1 and V is TRBV3-1; no definite D call. The CDR3 totals 14 residues. Germline CDR1 reads LGHDT; CDR2 reads YNNKEL (reference sequence). V lost 3 bases to trimming and J lost 8 bases, with 14 bases between them. CDR3 sequence: CASSQTWTVDEQFF. CDR3 DNA sequence: TGTGCCAGCAGCCAGACCTGGACCGTTGATGAGCAGTTCTTC.

The V and J genes are TRBV9 and TRBJ2-3; TRBD2 matches at 8 bases. With 0 bases clipped from V and 2 bases from J, the junction kept 5 bases outside the gene matches. Germline values: CDR1 SGDLS, CDR2 YYNGEE. The CDR3 totals 16 residues. CDR3 protein: CASSVDRGGITDTQYF. For the CDR3, the DNA is TGTGCCAGCAGCGTAGACCGCGGGGGGATCACAGATACGCAGTATTTT.

The V gene is TRBV29-1, the J gene TRBJ2-1, with TRBD1 as a possible D gene (6 bases). Germline assignment: CDR1 SQVTM and CDR2 ANQGSEA. This CDR3 contains 14 residues. Trimming shortened V by 3 bases and J by 2 bases, and 11 bases separated the two germline ends. The CDR3 region has the DNA TGCAGCGTTGAGGTGACAGGAGCCTACAATGAGCAGTTCTTC. The encoded protein is CSVEVTGAYNEQFF.

This clonotype was seen once. The genes are TRBV12-3 or TRBV12-4 and TRBJ2-4; D remains unclear. The CDR3 is 13 amino acids. With 4 bases removed from V and 0 bases from J, the gap between germline ends came to 4 bases. CDR3 protein: CASSYLAKNIQYF. The CDR3 DNA sequence: TGTGCCAGCAGTTATTTAGCCAAAAACATTCAGTACTTC.

This chain joins TRBV30 and TRBJ2-3; TRBD2 matches 7 bases. The ends lost 0 bases at V and 0 bases at J; junction bases unmatched: 3. Germline V gives CDR1 GTSNPN, CDR2 SVGIG (reference sequence). CDR3 length equals 15 residues. CDR3 amino acids: CAWSVGAGSTDTQYF. In DNA, the CDR3 is TGTGCCTGGAGTGTAGGAGCGGGAAGCACAGATACGCAGTATTTT.